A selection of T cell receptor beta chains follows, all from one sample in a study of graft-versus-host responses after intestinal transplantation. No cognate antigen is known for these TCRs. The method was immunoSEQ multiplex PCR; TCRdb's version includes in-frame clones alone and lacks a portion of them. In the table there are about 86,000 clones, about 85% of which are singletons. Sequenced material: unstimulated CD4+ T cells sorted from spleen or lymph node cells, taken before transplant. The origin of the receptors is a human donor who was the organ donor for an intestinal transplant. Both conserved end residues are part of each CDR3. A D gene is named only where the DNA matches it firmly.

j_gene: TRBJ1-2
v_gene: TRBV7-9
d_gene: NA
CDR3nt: TGTGCCAGCAGCCCGGGATTCTACTATGGCTACACCTTC
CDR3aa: CASSPGFYYGYTF

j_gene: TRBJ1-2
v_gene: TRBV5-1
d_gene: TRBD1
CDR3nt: TGCGCCAGCAGCCCACAGGGGGCTAACTATGGCTACACCTTC
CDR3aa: CASSPQGANYGYTF

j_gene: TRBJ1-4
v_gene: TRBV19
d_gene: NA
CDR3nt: TGTGCCAGTAAGGAACTGGGGGGGGCTCGTGAAAAACTGTTTTTT
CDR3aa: CASKELGGAREKLFF

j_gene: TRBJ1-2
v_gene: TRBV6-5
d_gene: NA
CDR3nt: TGTGCCAGCAGAGACATACGTCTATATGGCTACACCTTC
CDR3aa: CASRDIRLYGYTF

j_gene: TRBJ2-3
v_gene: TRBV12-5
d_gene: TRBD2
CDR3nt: TGTGCTAGTGGTTCCGGGACTAGCTTTGCCGATACGCAGTATTTT
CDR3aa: CASGSGTSFADTQYF

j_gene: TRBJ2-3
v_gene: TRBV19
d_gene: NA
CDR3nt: TGTGCCAGTAGTATAGCTGGGGGGGGCGCTACGCAGTATTTT
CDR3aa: CASSIAGGGATQYF

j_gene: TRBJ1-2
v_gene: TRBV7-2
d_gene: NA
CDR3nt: TGTGCCAGCAGCGCCGACAGGCAGTATGGCTACACCTTC
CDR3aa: CASSADRQYGYTF

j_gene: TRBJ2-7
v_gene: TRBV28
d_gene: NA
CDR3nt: TGTGCCAGCAGCCGACACCGACAGGACCCTTCCTACGAGCAGTACTTC
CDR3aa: CASSRHRQDPSYEQYF

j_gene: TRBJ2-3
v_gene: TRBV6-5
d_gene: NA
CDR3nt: TGTGCCAGCAGTTACTCGGGGCTCACCACAGATACGCAGTATTTT
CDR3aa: CASSYSGLTTDTQYF

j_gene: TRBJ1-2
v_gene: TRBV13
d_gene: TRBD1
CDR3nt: TGTGCCAGCACCAAGTCCCGACAGGGTTGGAGGGGCTACACCTTC
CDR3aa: CASTKSRQGWRGYTF

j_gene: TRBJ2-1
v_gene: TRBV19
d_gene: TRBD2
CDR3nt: TGTGCCAGTACCCGGACTAGTGTGGTGGGCGAGCAGTTCTTC
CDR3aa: CASTRTSVVGEQFF

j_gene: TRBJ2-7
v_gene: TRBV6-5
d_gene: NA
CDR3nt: TGTGCCAGCAGGAGTGTAGTCTACGAGCAGTACTTC
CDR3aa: CASRSVVYEQYF

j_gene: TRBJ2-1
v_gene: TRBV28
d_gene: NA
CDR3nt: TGTGCCAGCAGTGTCCTCAATGAGCAGTTCTTC
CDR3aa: CASSVLNEQFF

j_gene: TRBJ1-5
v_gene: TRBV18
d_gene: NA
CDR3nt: TGTGCCAGCTCACCCCGTGGAGGCCGGGGACACAATCAGCCCCAGCATTTT
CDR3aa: CASSPRGGRGHNQPQHF